The 2 T cell receptor beta chains in this list originate from one sample, sequenced in a study of PD-L1 blockade in urothelial cancer. Described time point: pretreatment peripheral blood. Only in-frame clones appear in the TCRdb table, and some are missing; sequencing was by immunoSEQ multiplex PCR. The sample includes tens of thousands of clones, approximately 72% seen only once; the top ten take approximately 3.7%. The sequences come from PBMCs, collected around atezolizumab (anti-PD-L1) treatment. These receptors were obtained from a man between 70 and 80 years old with urothelial cancer.

This chain uses TRBV5-4 with TRBJ2-2; 10 nucleotides line up with TRBD2. Trimming took 0 bases from V and 0 from J; bases not matched to a gene: 2. The CDR3 consists of 17 residues. CDR1 is SGHNT and CDR2 is YYREEE in the germline V gene (reference sequence). The CDR3 DNA is TGTGCCAGCAGCTTGGGCCTAGCGGGGGCGAACACCGGGGAGCTGTTTTTT. Its translation is CASSLGLAGANTGELFF.

The chain is built from TRBV28 and TRBJ2-1; 8 positions agree with TRBD2. The CDR3 has 15 residues. The V segment lost 5 bases and the J segment 0 bases; nucleotides outside the gene matches: 3. CDR1 and CDR2 from the germline V gene are MDHEN and SYDVKM. In nucleotides, the CDR3 is TGTGCCAGCAGTCCAAGCGGGAGCTCCTACAATGAGCAGTTCTTC. Translating gives CASSPSGSSYNEQFF.